One and the same sample provided the 9 T cell receptor beta chains below, sequenced in a study of T cells in women clearing cervical HPV infection (dated by TCRdb to 2017 to 2018). Receptor libraries were prepared by the immunoSEQ multiplex PCR assay. TCRdb took over this immuneACCESS table, retaining in-frame rearrangements with V and J assigned. Such tables are incomplete; in checked studies, under half of the missing clones stem from an unresolved V gene, and the remainder is unexplained. The table for this sample shows 30,000 to 45,000 clones. The biggest ten clones account for approximately 5.9% of the sample. Sequenced input: blood buffy coat. The receptors come from a woman between 18 and 75 years old with a cervical HPV16 infection that either progressed to CIN3+ or cleared (not recorded which).

A word on this clone: The CDR3 extends 3 residues past the end of the read, so its final part is completed from the germline J gene. The rearrangement links TRBV28 to TRBJ2-7; 7 nucleotides line up with TRBD1. The V and J ends lost 1 base and 0 bases, in that order; junction bases with no gene match: 3. This CDR3 spans 15 amino acids. CDR1 and CDR2 from the germline V gene are MDHEN and SYDVKM. CDR3 sequence: CASSLLRGPSYEQYF. CDR3 DNA, as far as it was read: TGTGCCAGCAGTTTATTAAGGGGGCCCTCCTACGAG.

Concerning this clone itself: The read falls 3 residues short of the CDR3 end, and the missing part is taken from the germline J gene. The sample contains more than one DNA sequence encoding this CDR3. This chain connects TRBV19 to TRBJ1-1, with D possibly being TRBD1 (6 bases). CDR3 length equals 15 residues. Germline V lookup: CDR1 LNHDA, CDR2 SQIVND (reference sequence). V was shortened by 1 base and J by 0 bases, with 9 bases between the two germline ends. CDR3 amino acids: CASSIADRLNTEAFF. The covered CDR3 bases are TGTGCCAGTAGTATAGCAGACAGGTTGAACACTGAA. Together with reference TRBV19 and TRBJ1-1, the CDR3 gives the full variable domain: DGGITQSPKYLFRKEGQNVTLSCEQNLNHDAMYWYRQDPGQGLRLIYYSQIVNDFQKGDIAEGYSVSREKKESFPLTVTSAQKNPTAFYLCASSIADRLNTEAFFGQGTRLTVV.

As to this clone: The read ends 3 residues shy of where the CDR3 ends; the end is completed using the germline J gene. V is TRBV30 and J is TRBJ2-7, with D perhaps TRBD2 (5 bases). This CDR3 has 10 residues. The germline V gene has CDR1 GTSNPN and CDR2 SVGIG (reference sequence). V was trimmed by 5 bases and J by 6 bases, leaving 8 bases between them. The part of the CDR3 DNA that was read is TGTGCCTGGGGACGGGGCGAG. Its protein product is CAWGRGE. The complete CDR3 protein is CAWGRGEQYF. The whole variable domain, remainder taken from reference TRBV30 and TRBJ2-7, is SQTIHQWPATLVQPVGSPLSLECTVEGTSNPNLYWYRQAAGRGLQLLFYSVGIGQISSEVPQNLSASRPQDRQFILSSKKLLLSDSGFYLCAWGRGEQYFGPGTRLTVT.

Incomplete CDR3 DNA: TGCAGCGTTGGGAGCGGACAAGAGACC. Its protein product is CSVGSGQET. The full CDR3 protein reads CSVGSGQETQYF. This chain uses TRBV29-1 with TRBJ2-5; weak D call: TRBD2 (5 bases). The read stops 3 residues short of the end of the CDR3; the missing end is completed from the germline J gene. V lost 4 bases, J lost 2 bases, and 8 bases lay in between. There are 12 residues in the CDR3. Germline CDR1 and CDR2: SQVTM and ANQGSEA.

Note on this clone: From the germline J gene comes the end of the CDR3, since the read stops 3 residues before it. The rearrangement joins TRBV6-1 to TRBJ1-1; possible D gene TRBD1, 5 bases. This CDR3 comprises 17 residues. Germline V gene sequence: CDR1 MNHNS, CDR2 SASEGT. The V and J ends lost 1 base and 2 bases respectively, with 17 bases between them. The sequenced CDR3 bases are TGTGCCAGCAGTGAAGTAGGACGGGGGTCGTATAACACTGAA. Amino acid sequence: CASSEVGRGSYNTE. The whole CDR3 sequence is CASSEVGRGSYNTEAFF.

Note on this clone: The observed sequence ends 3 residues before the CDR3 terminus, with the missing tail filled in from the germline J gene. This chain links TRBV18 with TRBJ2-7; 9 bases match TRBD1. The CDR3 has 18 amino acids. From germline, CDR1 is KGHSH and CDR2 LQKENI. J was trimmed by 4 bases and V by 3 bases; bases with no gene match: 16. The covered CDR3 bases are TGTGCCAGCTCACCCTCCCTAATTAAGACAGGGGGGGATTACGAG. It encodes CASSPSLIKTGGDYE. The CDR3, in full, reads CASSPSLIKTGGDYEQYF.

With regard to this clone: The CDR3 end falls 3 residues outside the read, so it is completed with the germline J gene. The rearrangement links TRBV7-6 to TRBJ1-2; the match to TRBD1 covers 9 bases. CDR3 size: 16 residues. Germline CDR1 is SGHVS and CDR2 is FNYEAQ. Trimming removed 5 bases from V and 4 bases from J; junction bases left unmatched: 11. CDR3 sequence reads: CASSLQPGQGGYGYTF. Partial CDR3 DNA: TGTGCCAGCAGCCTCCAGCCGGGACAGGGTGGCTATGGC.

Details on this clone: The read comes to an end 3 residues before the CDR3 does, leaving the germline J gene to fill in the end. This sequence joins TRBV10-3 and TRBJ2-3; possibly TRBD1 for D (6 bases). Germline V gene data show CDR1 as ENHRY and CDR2 as SYGVKD. The CDR3 contains 15 residues. Incomplete CDR3 DNA: TGTGCCATCAGTGAGTCGGACAGCATTCAAGAGACG. Encoded protein: CAISESDSIQET. The entire CDR3 protein is CAISESDSIQETQYF.

In the case of this clone: The missing CDR3 end, 3 residues past where the read stops, is filled in from the germline J gene. The chain employs TRBV7-7 and TRBJ2-3; 10 positions match TRBD1. The CDR3 loop spans 14 amino acids. Germline CDR1 is SSHAT and CDR2 is FNYEAQ (reference sequence). The CDR3 bases that were read are TGTGCCAGCAGCTTGACAGGGGGCGGAGAGACG. Its protein product is CASSLTGGGET. The full-length CDR3 reads as CASSLTGGGETQYF. Based on the CDR3 plus reference TRBV7-7 and TRBJ2-3, the full variable domain is GAGVSQSPRYKVTKRGQDVTLRCDPISSHATLYWYQQALGQGPEFLTYFNYEAQPDKSGLPSDRFSAERPEGSISTLTIQRTEQRDSAMYRCASSLTGGGETQYFGPGTRLTVL.